This TCR beta chain was obtained from a study of cytomegalovirus exposure and HLA in healthy donors. About the research overall: Researchers found that about 84% of 300 to 450 genotyped donors fell within the Caucasian-associated ancestry cluster. Overall study findings and caveats: In a later analysis, HLA-associated beta chains showed higher expansion and lower generation probabilities than comparable chains. The classifier reportedly diagnosed cytomegalovirus status with high specificity and sensitivity.

PCR was performed using 60 Vbeta and 13 Jbeta primers. TCRdb keeps only in-frame clones here, not all; method: immunoSEQ multiplex PCR. The sample shows under 200,000 clones, roughly 70% of them seen only once. CDR1 is SQVTM and CDR2 is ANQGSEA in the germline V gene. CDR3 size: 13 residues. J lost 5 bases, V lost 6 bases, and 8 bases had no gene match. Turning to this clone: Its target is unknown.

Sequenced sample: PBMCs. This sequence originates from a woman between 45 and 60 years old in good health and CMV-seropositive. This sequence joins TRBV29-1 and TRBJ2-5; the match to TRBD2 covers 8 bases. In DNA form, the CDR3 reads TGCAGCGTGGGCGGGGGGCCGGGGGAGACCCAGTACTTC. Residues: CSVGGGPGETQYF.